This is a list of T cell receptor beta chains from one sample in a study of T cells after yellow fever vaccination. Via MiXCR, TCRdb re-called the 5' RACE reads, giving one row per CDR3 protein. The repertoire holds a few hundred thousand distinct CDR3 sequences, with 3.5% to 4.5% as singletons. The material sequenced was PBMCs, taken 15 days after the yellow fever booster vaccination. The receptors here all came from a man younger than 35 who received the YFV17D yellow fever vaccine. Both conserved end residues are trimmed from each CDR3.

CDR3aa,j_gene,v_gene
ASTGTNNEQF,TRBJ2-1,TRBV12-3/TRBV12-4
ASSTGARYEQY,TRBJ2-7,TRBV7-9
ASSLFGGRGGSGANVLT,TRBJ2-6,TRBV12-3/TRBV12-4
ASGTGDQKTQY,TRBJ2-5,TRBV7-2
ASSLQATLNNEQF,TRBJ2-1,TRBV11-1
SARDWQQETQY,TRBJ2-5,TRBV20-1
ASSLMGHGGYT,TRBJ1-2,TRBV7-3
ASSVGPGGAYNEQF,TRBJ2-1,TRBV9
ASSPNGGADTQY,TRBJ2-3,TRBV4-1
AIGTDEQY,TRBJ2-7,TRBV10-3